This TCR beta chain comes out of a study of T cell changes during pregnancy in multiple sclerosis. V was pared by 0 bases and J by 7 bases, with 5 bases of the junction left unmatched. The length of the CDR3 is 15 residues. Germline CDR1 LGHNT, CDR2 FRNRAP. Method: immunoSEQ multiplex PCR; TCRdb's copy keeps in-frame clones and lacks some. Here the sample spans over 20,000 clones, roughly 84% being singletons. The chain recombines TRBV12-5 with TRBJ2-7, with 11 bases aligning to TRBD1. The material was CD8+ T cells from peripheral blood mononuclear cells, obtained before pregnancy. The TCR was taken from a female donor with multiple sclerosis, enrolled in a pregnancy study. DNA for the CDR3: TGTGCTAGTGGTTTGGTACCGGACAGGGGGCTTGAGCAGTACTTC. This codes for CASGLVPDRGLEQYF.